The rows below give T cell receptor beta chains drawn from one sample of a study of blood T cell repertoires in COVID-19. Clones were sequenced by immunoSEQ multiplex PCR, and TCRdb holds only the in-frame ones, with some missing. The sample shows 200,000 to 250,000 clones, approximately 81% of them seen only once. Sample: peripheral blood. These receptor sequences come from a man aged 25 to 40 with active or convalescent COVID-19. Each CDR3 is given with its conserved first and last residue. D genes are given only for firm matches.

d_call j_call cdr3_length v_call cdr3_aa
TRBD2 TRBJ2-2 15 TRBV5-1 CASSPSGGYTGELFF
. TRBJ1-1 14 TRBV7-9 CASLTGSLNTEAFF
. TRBJ2-7 12 TRBV19 CASSADKYEQYF
. TRBJ1-4 12 TRBV3-1/TRBV3-2 CASSPRGEKLFF
. TRBJ1-3 16 TRBV14 CASSPGSPSSGNTIYF
. TRBJ2-3 15 TRBV19 CASSMIRNRADTQYF
TRBD2 TRBJ2-1 13 TRBV5-4 CASSYGLAAEQFF
TRBD1 TRBJ1-2 15 TRBV19 CASSAAGTGLHGYTF
TRBD1 TRBJ2-7 14 TRBV10-3 CAISEPDRIHEQYF
. TRBJ1-1 14 TRBV19 CASSKGQLNTEAFF
. TRBJ2-7 17 TRBV10-1 CASSEYAGTLTIYEQYF
TRBD1 TRBJ1-4 14 TRBV4-1 CASGTGVLGEKLFF
. TRBJ2-7 14 TRBV6-6 CASSLNGHSYEQYF
. TRBJ1-2 13 TRBV5-6 CASTPWGDYGYTF
. TRBJ1-4 15 TRBV5-1 CASRVGSRGGEKLFF
. TRBJ2-1 13 TRBV18 CASSSRQDNEQFF
. TRBJ1-4 14 TRBV7-9 CASSLGGNSEKLFF
. TRBJ2-3 15 TRBV2 CASKQGHASTDTQYF
TRBD1 TRBJ2-3 17 TRBV28 CASSVWAGQGDTDTQYF
. TRBJ2-3 18 TRBV2 CASSEPALAGAGTDTQYF
. TRBJ1-5 13 TRBV18 CASSPGRGEPQHF
TRBD1 TRBJ2-7 15 TRBV3-1/TRBV3-2 CASSGDRAPISEQYF
. TRBJ2-2 12 TRBV12-3/TRBV12-4 CASSRVYGELFF
. TRBJ2-2 15 TRBV3-1/TRBV3-2 CASSHRVHGTGELFF
TRBD1 TRBJ1-5 15 TRBV19 CASSSRTGDDQPQHF
TRBD1 TRBJ1-1 14 TRBV7-2 CASSSRTGSTEAFF
TRBD2 TRBJ2-5 17 TRBV2 CASSEDELAGFQETQYF
. TRBJ2-1 17 TRBV12-1 CASSFGTPSEVRLEQFF
TRBD1 TRBJ2-2 14 TRBV5-4 CASATDREAGELFF
. TRBJ1-2 13 TRBV6-7 CASRLIPPYGYTF
TRBD1 TRBJ1-2 13 TRBV4-1 CASSQAGGYGYTF
TRBD1 TRBJ1-4 14 TRBV18 CASSPGQGNEKLFF
. TRBJ1-1 13 TRBV28 CASSSQRNTEAFF
TRBD1 TRBJ1-5 13 TRBV19 CATSDRGLQPQHF
. TRBJ1-2 14 TRBV11-2 CASSLSVVNYGYTF
. TRBJ1-4 16 TRBV27 CASSSTRGYTNEKLFF
. TRBJ2-7 17 TRBV2 CASSDLSGRRGNYEQYF
TRBD1 TRBJ2-4 13 TRBV12-3/TRBV12-4 CASTTGPKNIQYF
. TRBJ1-1 15 TRBV9 CASSVGGSSATEAFF
. TRBJ1-1 14 TRBV27 CASSLLGTKGEAFF